This T cell receptor beta chain was recovered during a study of patients and donors after allogeneic stem cell transplantation. Trimming took off 5 bases at V and 2 bases at J, with 8 bases between the two ends. The V gene's germline CDR1 is LGHDT and CDR2 YNNKEL (reference sequence). CDR3 length: 13 residues. TCRdb used MiXCR to reprocess the RT-PCR reads, holding one entry per CDR3 protein. This table has over 200,000 distinct CDR3 sequences, more than 35% appearing once. Sequenced: blood, either unsorted or a sorted T cell fraction (not recorded which). The rearrangement links TRBV3-1 to TRBJ2-3, with D tentatively TRBD2 (5 bases). The TCR comes from a human donor who was either an allogeneic HSCT recipient or a stem cell or donor lymphocyte infusion donor (not recorded which). It is not recorded whose cells these are; they may come from a transplant donor. This CDR3 is CASSAGTTDTQYF. The CDR3 DNA sequence: TGTGCCAGCAGCGCGGGCACCACAGATACGCAGTATTTT.